The 20 T cell receptor beta chains presented below share a single source sample, sequenced in a study of blood T cell repertoires in COVID-19. Clones were sequenced by immunoSEQ multiplex PCR, and TCRdb holds only the in-frame ones, with some missing. The table includes approximately 240,000 clones, approximately 85% detected once. Material for sequencing was peripheral blood. The receptors come from a man aged 45-60 years with acute or convalescent COVID-19.

The chain joins TRBV12-3 or TRBV12-4 to TRBJ1-5; no definite D call. This CDR3 has 12 amino acids. V lost 6 bases and J lost 6, with 9 bases in between. This CDR3 reads CASRSQVQPQHF. In DNA form, the CDR3 reads TGTGCCAGCAGAAGTCAGGTTCAGCCCCAGCATTTT.

This chain connects TRBV2 to TRBJ2-7; no reliable D call. The ends were cut back, 6 bases at V and 3 bases at J, with 3 bases in the middle. CDR1 is SNHLY, CDR2 FYNNEI, per germline. The CDR3 loop spans 10 amino acids. CDR3 protein: CASRLYEQYF. CDR3 nucleotides: TGTGCCAGCAGACTCTACGAGCAGTACTTC.

The CDR3 spells CASSRANTEAFF. CDR3 coding DNA: TGTGCCAGTAGTAGGGCGAACACTGAAGCTTTCTTT. The V gene is TRBV19, the J gene TRBJ1-1; no clear D. Looked up from germline, CDR1 is LNHDA and CDR2 is SQIVND (reference sequence). The V end lost 4 bases, the J end lost 1 base, and 4 bases lay between the germline ends. The CDR3 is 12 amino acids.

This clone was detected a few times. V is TRBV5-1 and J is TRBJ2-7, with 9 bases fitting TRBD1. Germline values: CDR1 SGHRS, CDR2 YFSETQ. This CDR3 region has 15 residues. With V trimmed by 2 bases and J by 5 bases, 8 bases remained unmatched. CDR3 in amino acids: CASSFDRTGVNEQYF. Here the CDR3 DNA reads TGCGCCAGCAGCTTCGATCGGACAGGGGTGAACGAGCAGTACTTC. The full variable domain, completed using reference TRBV5-1 and TRBJ2-7, is KAGVTQTPRYLIKTRGQQVTLSCSPISGHRSVSWYQQTPGQGLQFLFEYFSETQRNKGNFPGRFSGRQFSNSRSEMNVSTLELGDSALYLCASSFDRTGVNEQYFGPGTRLTVT.

V and J are TRBV18 and TRBJ2-7, with D perhaps matching TRBD1 (5 bases). Germline V gives CDR1 KGHSH, CDR2 LQKENI. Between the trimmed V and J ends, which lost 1 base and 1 base, there was a span of 5 bases. The CDR3 totals 13 residues. The CDR3 sequence: CASSPQGSYEQYF. The CDR3 DNA reads as TGTGCCAGCTCACCACAGGGGTCCTACGAGCAGTACTTC.

The V and J genes are TRBV7-2 and TRBJ2-5; D might be TRBD2 (5 bases). Between the trimmed V and J ends, which lost 5 bases and 1 base, there was a span of 14 bases. Germline V gives CDR1 SGHTA, CDR2 FQGNSA. The CDR3 runs 15 residues. The CDR3 protein is CASSPERYFQETQYF. CDR3 nucleotide sequence: TGTGCCAGCAGCCCCGAGCGGTATTTCCAAGAGACCCAGTACTTC.

V usage is TRBV2 and J usage is TRBJ1-5; 8 nucleotides agree with TRBD1. The CDR3 extends over 15 amino acids. Trimming cost V 6 bases and J 6 bases; bases outside gene matches: 10. CDR1 is SNHLY, CDR2 FYNNEI, per germline. The CDR3 is CASRLDRVPSQPQHF. CDR3 bases: TGTGCCAGCAGACTGGACAGGGTGCCCTCTCAGCCCCAGCATTTT.

The chain is built from TRBV5-4 and TRBJ2-3, with 11 positions matching TRBD2. CDR3 size: 17 residues. Trimming cost V 2 bases and J 3 bases; bases outside gene matches: 8. Germline CDR1 and CDR2: SGHNT and YYREEE (reference sequence). CDR3 sequence (DNA): TGTGCCAGCAGCTTCAGCCTGCGGACTAGCGGGACAGATACGCAGTATTTT. It translates to CASSFSLRTSGTDTQYF.

The chain carries TRBV6-1 and TRBJ1-6; D remains unclear. In germline, CDR1 is MNHNS, CDR2 SASEGT. Deletions cut 2 bases from V and 0 bases from J, with 8 bases between. This CDR3 comprises 16 residues. CDR3: CASSEPVSSYNSPLHF. The CDR3 DNA is TGTGCCAGCAGTGAACCGGTTAGCTCCTATAATTCACCCCTCCACTTT.

This chain joins TRBV4-2 and TRBJ1-4; 8 nucleotides match TRBD1. Germline V CDR1 and CDR2: LGHNA, YNFKEQ. J lost 3 bases, V lost 3 bases, and 6 bases had no gene match. CDR3 length equals 16 residues. The CDR3 sequence is CASSQSPRGPNEKLFF. The CDR3, as DNA: TGTGCCAGCAGCCAGTCCCCCAGGGGGCCTAATGAAAAACTGTTTTTT.

The V and J genes are TRBV30 and TRBJ1-2; the D gene is possibly TRBD1 (6 bases). V shed 0 bases and J shed 3 bases, with 8 bases lying between them. The germline V gene has CDR1 GTSNPN and CDR2 SVGIG (reference sequence). The CDR3 runs 13 residues. The CDR3 DNA reads TGTGCCTGGAGTGTACACAGGGACTATGGCTACACCTTC. Its protein product is CAWSVHRDYGYTF.

The chain links TRBV19 to TRBJ2-7; D not certain. The ends were cut back, 4 bases at V and 6 bases at J, with 19 bases in the middle. This CDR3 has 15 amino acids. Per the germline V gene, CDR1 is LNHDA and CDR2 is SQIVND (reference sequence). The CDR3: CASSNPHGEFREQYF. CDR3 DNA sequence: TGTGCCAGTAGTAATCCCCACGGAGAGTTCCGCGAGCAGTACTTC.

The rearrangement links TRBV9 to TRBJ2-6; D remains unclear. The CDR3 length is 15 residues. Germline-derived CDR1 and CDR2 are SGDLS and YYNGEE. With 4 bases removed from V and 0 bases from J, the gap between germline ends came to 8 bases. CDR3 residues: CASSIRSSGANVLTF. The CDR3 DNA follows: TGTGCCAGCAGCATACGTAGCTCTGGGGCCAACGTCCTGACTTTC.

This clone is a singleton in its sample. This chain connects TRBV13 to TRBJ2-7; 7 bases line up with TRBD2. This CDR3 region has 14 residues. Germline trimming cut 6 bases from V and 1 base from J; bases unmatched to any gene: 6. Per germline, CDR1 PRHDT and CDR2 FYEKMQ (reference sequence). The CDR3 sequence is CASRLWGGSYEQYF. CDR3 coding DNA: TGTGCCAGCAGACTATGGGGGGGATCCTACGAGCAGTACTTC.

The chain couples TRBV5-1 to TRBJ1-6; 7 positions agree with TRBD1. V trimming: 4 bases; J trimming: 7 bases; junction bases outside the gene matches: 8. The germline V gene has CDR1 SGHRS and CDR2 YFSETQ. The length of the CDR3 is 15 residues. CDR3 DNA: TGCGCCAGCAGCCTGTGGACAGGAGGGAATTCACCCCTCCACTTT. Protein product: CASSLWTGGNSPLHF.

CDR3 in DNA: TGTGCCACCAGTGATTTTGAGGCAGGGCTAGATACGCAGTATTTT. It yields the protein CATSDFEAGLDTQYF. The chain is built from TRBV24-1 and TRBJ2-3; tentative D call: TRBD1 (5 bases). V lost 1 base, J lost 5 bases, and 12 bases lay in between. This CDR3 spans 15 amino acids. CDR1 is KGHDR and CDR2 is SFDVKD in the germline V gene.

The chain recombines TRBV7-9 with TRBJ1-5; TRBD1 might be the D (5 bases). Germline V CDR1 and CDR2: SEHNR, FQNEAQ (reference sequence). CDR3 length equals 12 residues. Trimming pared 0 bases from V and 10 bases from J, leaving 7 bases between. The CDR3 protein is CASSLADKPQHF. In DNA, the CDR3 is TGTGCCAGCAGCTTAGCGGACAAACCCCAGCATTTT. Supplemented by reference TRBV7-9 and TRBJ1-5, the full variable domain reads DTGVSQNPRHKITKRGQNVTFRCDPISEHNRLYWYRQTLGQGPEFLTYFQNEAQLEKSRLLSDRFSAERPKGSFSTLEIQRTEQGDSAMYLCASSLADKPQHFGDGTRLSIL.

This rearrangement joins TRBV7-8 to TRBJ2-7, with D possibly matching TRBD1 (5 bases). There are 14 residues in the CDR3. Between the trimmed V and J ends, which lost 5 bases and 2 bases, there was a span of 13 bases. Germline V gene lookup returns CDR1 SGHVS and CDR2 FQNEAQ. CDR3 DNA: TGTGCCAGCAGCCTGGGGCCTACAGCCTACGAGCAGTACTTC. Amino acid sequence: CASSLGPTAYEQYF.

CDR3: CASTRDRGYGYTF. CDR3 nucleotides: TGTGCCAGTACCCGGGACAGGGGGTATGGCTACACCTTC. The V and J genes are TRBV19 and TRBJ1-2; 11 nucleotides agree with TRBD1. CDR1 is LNHDA and CDR2 is SQIVND in the germline V gene (reference sequence). The CDR3 totals 13 residues. V shed 7 bases, J shed 5 bases, and the junction held 3 bases outside the gene matches.

The chain recombines TRBV21-1 with TRBJ1-3. TRBV21-1 is shown as a pseudogene. This CDR3 contains 14 residues. The CDR3 coding sequence is TGTGCCAGCAGCAAGGAGAGCTCTGGAAACACCATATATTTT. Its translation: CASSKESSGNTIYF.